Below, 20 T cell receptor beta chains from the same sample are listed, as sequenced in a study of blood T cell repertoires in COVID-19. The data were produced by immunoSEQ multiplex PCR, yet TCRdb's version contains in-frame clones alone and is incomplete. This repertoire shows about 95,000 clones, roughly nine tenths found once; its top ten account for under 3.5%. The material sequenced was peripheral blood. The origin of the receptors is a woman aged 65 to 85 with acute or convalescent COVID-19.

V gene TRBV28 combines with J gene TRBJ2-2, with D possibly TRBD1 on 5 matching bases. V lost 6 bases and J 6 bases, leaving 11 bases between the germline ends. The CDR3 covers 13 residues. Per the germline V gene, CDR1 is MDHEN and CDR2 is SYDVKM. CDR3 in amino acids: CASRGPSPGELFF. The CDR3 nucleotides read TGTGCCAGCAGGGGGCCGTCCCCCGGGGAGCTGTTTTTT.

The chain is built from TRBV5-1 and TRBJ2-5, with D unresolved. The CDR3 runs 14 residues. Per germline, CDR1 SGHRS and CDR2 YFSETQ. Trimming left V 4 bases short and J 5 bases short, with 15 bases between. This CDR3 reads CASSPESTRETQYF. CDR3 in DNA: TGCGCCAGCAGCCCCGAGTCGACTCGGGAGACCCAGTACTTC. Supplemented by reference TRBV5-1 and TRBJ2-5, the full variable domain reads KAGVTQTPRYLIKTRGQQVTLSCSPISGHRSVSWYQQTPGQGLQFLFEYFSETQRNKGNFPGRFSGRQFSNSRSEMNVSTLELGDSALYLCASSPESTRETQYFGPGTRLLVL.

The chain has TRBV19 and TRBJ2-6, with 8 bases aligning to TRBD1. CDR3 length: 16 amino acids. V dropped 4 bases and J dropped 4; count of bases not matched to a gene: 6. Germline CDR1 LNHDA, CDR2 SQIVND (reference sequence). The CDR3 DNA reads TGTGCCAGTAGTAACCAGGGGGCGGGAGGGGCCAACGTCCTGACTTTC. Residues: CASSNQGAGGANVLTF.

The chain joins TRBV3-1 (or the pseudogene TRBV3-2) to TRBJ1-3; D call uncertain. V was shortened by 1 base and J by 4 bases, with 14 bases between the two germline ends. CDR1 is LGHDT and CDR2 is YNNKEL in the germline V gene (reference sequence). The CDR3 loop spans 16 amino acids. The CDR3 region is CASSQGRGRPGNTIYF. CDR3 coding DNA: TGTGCCAGCAGCCAAGGCCGAGGGAGGCCCGGAAACACCATATATTTT.

The chain has TRBV6-1 and TRBJ2-5; perhaps TRBD1 as D (6 bases). The V gene lost 2 bases and the J gene lost 7 bases, with 17 bases spanning the gap. This CDR3 contains 15 residues. Germline loops: CDR1 MNHNS, CDR2 SASEGT. The DNA of the CDR3 is TGTGCCAGCAGTGAACCGGGACAATCGCGAGGGACCCAGTACTTC. Translation: CASSEPGQSRGTQYF.

This clone was picked up one time. CDR3 sequence reads: CASRATGGLYNEQFF. DNA of the CDR3: TGTGCCAGTAGAGCGACGGGGGGGCTCTACAATGAGCAGTTCTTC. V and J are TRBV19 and TRBJ2-1; 8 bases align to TRBD2. V dropped 6 bases and J dropped 3; count of bases not matched to a gene: 7. This CDR3 is built from 15 residues. The germline V gene has CDR1 LNHDA and CDR2 SQIVND (reference sequence).

The gene calls are TRBV11-1 and TRBJ1-1; a weak D match, TRBD1 (5 bases). Deletions cut 5 bases from V and 2 bases from J, with 9 bases between. The CDR3 spans 13 residues. The germline gives CDR1 SGHAT, CDR2 FQDESV (reference sequence). The CDR3 region is CASSRDSNTEAFF. CDR3 bases: TGTGCCAGCAGCAGAGACAGTAACACTGAAGCTTTCTTT.

The rearrangement links TRBV6-4 to TRBJ1-5; weak D call: TRBD1 (6 bases). Trimming left V 3 bases short and J 4 bases short, with 10 bases between. The CDR3 is 14 amino acids. The germline V gene has CDR1 MRHNA and CDR2 SNTAGT. The CDR3 loop is CASSEGQYNQPQHF. Written as DNA, the CDR3 is TGTGCCAGCAGTGAAGGACAGTATAATCAGCCCCAGCATTTT.

This CDR3 reads CASSITAENEQFF. CDR3 DNA: TGTGCCAGTAGTATAACGGCGGAAAATGAGCAGTTCTTC. J is TRBJ2-1 and V is TRBV19; D gene unclear. V was pared by 2 bases and J by 7 bases, with 9 bases between. This CDR3 has 13 residues. CDR1 and CDR2 (germline): LNHDA, SQIVND (reference sequence).

The V call is TRBV12-3 or TRBV12-4, the J call TRBJ2-3; 8 bases match TRBD2. This CDR3 is 13 amino acids long. Trimming at V came to 2 bases and at J to 14 bases, leaving 9 bases not matched to a gene. The CDR3 sequence: CASSLYRGGTLYF. The CDR3 DNA reads as TGTGCCAGCAGTTTATACCGGGGGGGGACCTTGTATTTT.

The gene calls are TRBV5-1 and TRBJ2-1, with TRBD2 matching over 10 bases. With V trimmed by 4 bases and J by 0 bases, 4 bases remained unmatched. CDR3 size: 16 residues. The germline V gene has CDR1 SGHRS and CDR2 YFSETQ. The CDR3 here is CASSPPSGSSYNEQFF. The CDR3 region has the DNA TGCGCCAGCAGCCCACCTAGCGGGAGCTCCTACAATGAGCAGTTCTTC.

This chain uses TRBV28 with TRBJ1-5; TRBD1 might be the D (5 bases). Trimming took 7 bases from V and 0 from J, leaving 13 bases between them. This CDR3 has 15 residues. Per the germline V gene, CDR1 is MDHEN and CDR2 is SYDVKM. The CDR3 loop reads CASTQGPSSNQPQHF. The CDR3 DNA sequence: TGTGCCAGCACCCAGGGCCCCTCTAGCAATCAGCCCCAGCATTTT.

The J gene is TRBJ1-5, the V gene TRBV6-2 or TRBV6-3; D may be TRBD1 (5 bases). Germline assignment: CDR1 MNHEY and CDR2 SVGEGT. CDR3 length: 17 amino acids. The ends were cut back, 2 bases at V and 5 bases at J, with 19 bases in the middle. The CDR3 spells CASSYELIRQRDQPQHF. CDR3 sequence (DNA): TGTGCCAGCAGTTACGAGCTAATTCGACAGAGAGATCAGCCCCAGCATTTT.

This sequence joins TRBV7-8 and TRBJ2-1; 12 nucleotides line up with TRBD2. There are 15 residues in the CDR3. From germline, CDR1 is SGHVS and CDR2 FQNEAQ. V gave up 5 bases and J gave up 7 bases; unmatched junction bases: 6. CDR3 nucleotides: TGTGCCAGCAGCGCTAGCGGGAGGGCTGGGAATGAGCAGTTCTTC. This encodes CASSASGRAGNEQFF. The full variable domain, completed using reference TRBV7-8 and TRBJ2-1, is GAGVSQSPRYKVAKRGQDVALRCDPISGHVSLFWYQQALGQGPEFLTYFQNEAQLDKSGLPSDRFFAERPEGSVSTLKIQRTQQEDSAVYLCASSASGRAGNEQFFGPGTRLTVL.

The J gene is TRBJ1-5, the V gene TRBV28; D not resolved. Germline V gene data show CDR1 as MDHEN and CDR2 as SYDVKM. V shed 4 bases and J shed 2 bases, with 15 bases lying between them. This CDR3 contains 16 residues. The CDR3 loop reads CASSSPPGKGNQPQHF. For the CDR3, the DNA is TGTGCCAGCAGTTCCCCCCCGGGGAAGGGCAATCAGCCCCAGCATTTT.

V usage is TRBV11-2 and J usage is TRBJ1-3; tentative D call: TRBD1 (6 bases). The CDR3 consists of 17 residues. Germline loops: CDR1 SGHAT, CDR2 FQNNGV. V lost 0 bases to trimming and J lost 4 bases, with 16 bases between them. The CDR3 region has the DNA TGTGCCAGCAGCTTAGAGTTGCGGGGGGCAAGAGGAAACACCATATATTTT. Translating it yields CASSLELRGARGNTIYF.

This chain uses TRBV7-9 with TRBJ2-5, with D possibly being TRBD1 (5 bases). Trimming pared 5 bases from V and 7 bases from J, leaving 11 bases between. Germline V gene lookup returns CDR1 SEHNR and CDR2 FQNEAQ (reference sequence). This CDR3 contains 12 residues. CDR3 in amino acids: CASSHLRGTQYF. The CDR3 DNA is TGTGCCAGCAGCCACTTAAGGGGGACCCAGTACTTC.

This chain uses TRBV7-2 with TRBJ2-5, with 7 bases lining up with TRBD2. CDR1 and CDR2 from the germline V gene are SGHTA and FQGNSA. V dropped 5 bases and J dropped 3; count of bases not matched to a gene: 9. The CDR3 has 15 amino acids. CDR3 residues: CASSKGGAREETQYF. Written as DNA, the CDR3 is TGTGCCAGCAGCAAGGGAGGGGCCAGGGAAGAGACCCAGTACTTC.

This clone was seen just once. This chain links TRBV6-1 with TRBJ2-7, with 8 positions matching TRBD1. Germline trimming cut 1 base from V and 3 bases from J; bases unmatched to any gene: 5. In germline, CDR1 is MNHNS, CDR2 SASEGT. The CDR3 is 15 residues long. The CDR3 DNA reads TGTGCCAGCAGTGAAGGGCCCACAGGGGGCTACGAGCAGTACGTC. It is translated as CASSEGPTGGYEQYV.

As DNA, the CDR3 is TGTGCCTGCACGAGGGTCCTTTATTCACCCCTCCACTTT. The encoded protein is CACTRVLYSPLHF. This chain links TRBV6-9 with TRBJ1-6; D is unresolved. The V gene lost 11 bases and the J gene lost 8 bases, with 16 bases spanning the gap. CDR3 length equals 13 residues. From germline, CDR1 is MNHGY and CDR2 SVAAGI.